These 20 T cell receptor beta chains came from one sample sequenced in a study of T-cell reconstitution after alpha-beta-depleted transplantation in children. Preparation of the TCRbeta library was carried out with unique molecular identifiers. In TCRdb, the PCR reads were re-called with MiXCR into one record per CDR3 protein. The data hold hundreds of thousands of distinct CDR3 sequences, with roughly a tenth observed a single time. Sequencing was performed on PBMCs, taken before TCRalphabeta/CD19-depleted stem cell transplant. These receptor sequences come from a child between 2 and 9 years old with inherited bone marrow failure, due to receive a stem cell transplant.

The V and J genes are TRBV12-3 or TRBV12-4 and TRBJ2-7; D possibly uses TRBD1 or TRBD2 (5 bases each). This CDR3 has 19 residues. V was trimmed by 6 bases and J by 0 bases, leaving 27 bases between them. Written as DNA, the CDR3 is TGTGCCAGCAGCACCCCTAGCAGGGTTGAAGGTACGGCCTCCTACGAGCAGTACTTC. It is translated as CASSTPSRVEGTASYEQYF.

This clonotype occurred many times. The V gene is TRBV4-3, the J gene TRBJ2-7; no clear D. There are 14 residues in the CDR3. Germline V CDR1 and CDR2: LGHNA, YSLEER. Trimming shortened V by 0 bases and J by 5 bases, and 11 bases separated the two germline ends. CDR3 sequence reads: CASSQDLGVHEQYF. Here the CDR3 DNA reads TGCGCCAGCAGCCAAGATCTTGGAGTCCACGAGCAGTACTTC.

The chain uses TRBV12-3 or TRBV12-4 and TRBJ1-3, with D perhaps TRBD1 (5 bases). The CDR3 is 20 amino acids. V dropped 3 bases and J dropped 0 bases, with 24 bases sitting between them. In nucleotides, the CDR3 is TGTGCCAGCAGTTTTTTGTTTCGTTTTATGGGGGGACTCTCTGGAAACACCATATATTTT. Protein: CASSFLFRFMGGLSGNTIYF.

This clonotype has more than one count but fewer than ten. V is TRBV5-5 and J is TRBJ2-2; D is unclear. Trimming stripped 0 bases from V and 6 bases from J, with 9 bases between. The CDR3 is 14 amino acids. In germline, CDR1 is SGHKS, CDR2 YYEKEE (reference sequence). CDR3 DNA: TGTGCCAGCAGCTTGGGACCCCACGCCGGGGAGCTGTTTTTT. Its translation is CASSLGPHAGELFF.

This clonotype was counted a few times. One junction end does not reproduce the germline sequence, and a read error may be involved. The V call is TRBV18, the J call TRBJ1-1; weak D call: TRBD1 (6 bases). Per germline, CDR1 KGHSH and CDR2 LQKENI. The CDR3 contains 13 residues. The CDR3 reads CASSPGQTPEAFF. The CDR3 region has the DNA TGTGCCAGTTCACCAGGACAGACCCCTGAAGCTTTCTTT.

At least ten counts were recorded for this clonotype. The chain joins TRBV7-2 to TRBJ2-5, with a tentative D call TRBD2 (6 bases). V was trimmed by 5 bases and J by 0 bases, leaving 10 bases between them. Germline values: CDR1 SGHTA, CDR2 FQGNSA. The CDR3 spans 14 residues. As DNA, the CDR3 is TGTGCCAGCAGCCGTAGCGGTTACCAAGAGACCCAGTACTTC. Translation: CASSRSGYQETQYF.

The sample holds many counts of this clonotype. The rearrangement uses TRBV4-3 and TRBJ2-7; D is perhaps TRBD2 (5 bases). Germline V CDR1 and CDR2: LGHNA, YSLEER. This CDR3 has 16 amino acids. Between the trimmed V and J ends, which lost 3 bases and 0 bases, there was a span of 15 bases. In nucleotides, the CDR3 is TGCGCCAGCAGCCAGGGAGCGAGAGCGGACTCCTACGAGCAGTACTTC. Residues: CASSQGARADSYEQYF.

This clonotype was seen ten or more times. This chain connects TRBV20-1 to TRBJ2-1; no reliable D call. The CDR3 runs to 13 residues. V lost 6 bases and J 5 bases, leaving 14 bases between the germline ends. From germline, CDR1 is DFQATT and CDR2 SNEGSKA (reference sequence). CDR3 sequence (DNA): TGCAGTGCCGGACCACAGACTGACAATGAGCAGTTCTTC. Amino acids: CSAGPQTDNEQFF.

This clonotype has only a few counts. V and J are TRBV29-1 and TRBJ2-5; 10 nucleotides match TRBD1. Trimming took 7 bases from V and 4 from J; bases not matched to a gene: 6. Germline CDR1 is SQVTM and CDR2 is ANQGSEA. This CDR3 contains 13 residues. The CDR3 loop is CSGDRGQGETQYF. CDR3 nucleotides: TGCAGCGGGGACAGGGGCCAAGGAGAGACCCAGTACTTC. The complete variable domain, with remaining parts taken from reference TRBV29-1 and TRBJ2-5, reads SAVISQKPSRDICQRGTSLTIQCQVDSQVTMMFWYRQQPGQSLTLIATANQGSEATYESGFVIDKFPISRPNLTFSTLTVSNMSPEDSSIYLCSGDRGQGETQYFGPGTRLLVL.

Notes on this clonotype: Just one base apart from a much larger clone, this may be a read error. The chain uses TRBV20-1 and TRBJ2-3; D is ambiguous. The germline gives CDR1 DFQATT, CDR2 SNEGSKA (reference sequence). The CDR3 spans 15 residues. With 3 bases removed from V and 2 bases from J, the gap between germline ends came to 15 bases. CDR3 DNA: TGCAGTGCTAGCCCTACCAGACGGGCCACAGATACGCAGTATTTT. Amino acid sequence: CSASPTRRATDTQYF.

Points on this clonotype: The junction shows a germline mismatch at one end, possibly a read error. This rearrangement joins TRBV7-2 to TRBJ1-5, with 9 bases matching TRBD1. CDR1 and CDR2 (germline): SGHTA, FQGNSA. This CDR3 has 15 amino acids. CDR3 bases: TGTGCCAGCAGCCCCGGGACAGGGAGGAATCAGCCCCCGCATTTT. Its translation: CASSPGTGRNQPPHF.

This clonotype appeared many times. V is TRBV11-3 and J is TRBJ2-3, with D tentatively TRBD2 (6 bases). Trimming shortened V by 6 bases and J by 4 bases, and 14 bases separated the two germline ends. Germline CDR1 is SGHNT and CDR2 is YENEEA. The CDR3 is made up of 14 amino acids. CDR3 sequence: CASSQQPGADTQYF. The DNA for the CDR3 is TGTGCCAGCAGTCAGCAACCGGGGGCAGATACGCAGTATTTT.

This clonotype was found a few times. The chain combines TRBV24-1 with TRBJ2-1; 8 bases agree with TRBD1. The CDR3 extends over 14 amino acids. V lost 9 bases to trimming and J lost 0 bases; unmatched junction nucleotides: 3. CDR1 is KGHDR and CDR2 is SFDVKD in the germline V gene. CDR3 sequence: CATEDRGSYNEQFF. The CDR3 DNA reads TGTGCCACCGAAGACAGGGGCTCCTACAATGAGCAGTTCTTC.

This clonotype was found many times. The chain has TRBV7-9 and TRBJ2-7; D is unclear. Per germline, CDR1 SEHNR and CDR2 FQNEAQ (reference sequence). CDR3 length: 16 amino acids. V was shortened by 0 bases and J by 0 bases, with 12 bases between the two germline ends. The DNA of the CDR3 is TGTGCCAGCAGCTTAGCGTCAATGACCAGCTCCTACGAGCAGTACTTC. Its translation: CASSLASMTSSYEQYF.

This clonotype was found a few times. The gene calls are TRBV4-1 and TRBJ2-2; TRBD2 aligns across 9 bases. V was clipped by 2 bases and J by 3 bases; unmatched bases: 16. The germline V gene has CDR1 MGHRA and CDR2 YSYEKL. The CDR3 is made up of 20 amino acids. CDR3 amino acids: CASSQSPRLGLARDTGELFF. CDR3 DNA sequence: TGCGCCAGCAGCCAATCCCCACGGTTGGGACTAGCTCGTGACACCGGGGAGCTGTTTTTT.

This clonotype was seen repeatedly, ten times or more. V gene TRBV12-3 or TRBV12-4 combines with J gene TRBJ1-2; 9 bases line up with TRBD1. The CDR3 is 15 amino acids. Trimming at V came to 1 base and at J to 8 bases, leaving 8 bases not matched to a gene. The CDR3, as DNA: TGTGCCAGCAGTTTAGAAGGGACAGGGCTGGGCGGCTACACCTTC. It yields the protein CASSLEGTGLGGYTF.

This clonotype was counted many times. The chain is built from TRBV6-5 and TRBJ1-2; no firm D call. Germline values: CDR1 MNHEY, CDR2 SVGAGI. Trimming removed 3 bases from V and 4 bases from J, with 9 bases in between. This CDR3 has 13 amino acids. CDR3 in amino acids: CASSYVGSYGYTF. DNA of the CDR3: TGTGCCAGCAGTTATGTGGGGAGCTATGGCTACACCTTC.

The sample holds many counts of this clonotype. CDR3 sequence: CSAPGQGADTQYF. For the CDR3, the DNA is TGCAGTGCTCCTGGACAGGGGGCAGATACGCAGTATTTT. This chain joins TRBV20-1 and TRBJ2-3; the match to TRBD1 covers 10 bases. V shed 5 bases, J shed 4 bases, and the junction held 3 bases outside the gene matches. The CDR3 runs to 13 residues. Germline CDR1 reads DFQATT; CDR2 reads SNEGSKA (reference sequence).

This clonotype was observed many times. V gene TRBV13 combines with J gene TRBJ1-6, with 11 bases matching TRBD1. CDR1 PRHDT and CDR2 FYEKMQ come from the germline V gene (reference sequence). With V trimmed by 5 bases and J by 7 bases, 4 bases remained unmatched. The CDR3 contains 15 residues. The CDR3 loop is CASSERDRGNSPLHF. The CDR3 nucleotides read TGTGCCAGCAGCGAACGGGACAGGGGGAATTCACCCCTCCACTTT.

This clonotype was observed at least ten times. This chain joins TRBV12-3 or TRBV12-4 and TRBJ1-2; D is possibly TRBD1 (5 bases). V dropped 7 bases and J dropped 0 bases, with 15 bases sitting between them. The CDR3 spans 15 residues. CDR3 coding DNA: TGTGCCAGCACTCGCTCAGGGCCCTCTAACTATGGCTACACCTTC. Residues: CASTRSGPSNYGYTF.